These 27 T cell receptor beta chains came from one sample sequenced in a study of T cells in Graves' hyperthyroidism and ophthalmopathy. Researchers took RNA transcripts and amplified the TCR beta CDR3 regions from them. HTBI primers were employed in a first-round RT-PCR of the TCR CDR3. TCRdb ran MiXCR on the multiplex PCR reads and lists one entry per CDR3 protein. Altogether 660,000 or so distinct CDR3 sequences are present, 45% being singletons, with the ten largest covering less than 8.5%. The sequenced sample consisted of peripheral blood or thyroid tissue (not recorded which). These receptors all stem from an adult man with Graves' disease, either hyperthyroidism or ophthalmopathy (not recorded which).

V usage is TRBV10-3 and J usage is TRBJ1-6, with a tentative D call TRBD1 (5 bases). CDR3 length equals 16 residues. Looked up from germline, CDR1 is ENHRY and CDR2 is SYGVKD. Trimming took 3 bases from V and 8 from J, leaving 17 bases between them. The CDR3, as DNA: TGTGCCATCAGTGAAGGTGGAGGGGAGGGGTATTCACCCCTCCACTTT. Protein: CAISEGGGEGYSPLHF.

The chain couples TRBV2 to TRBJ2-7; no definite D call. Trimming cost V 11 bases and J 0 bases, with 14 bases left between them. Germline CDR1 SNHLY, CDR2 FYNNEI. This CDR3 comprises 13 residues. CDR3 loop: CAVQRERSYEQYF. The CDR3 DNA reads as TGTGCCGTTCAGAGAGAACGCTCCTACGAGCAGTACTTC.

This clonotype occurred many times. V and J are TRBV15 and TRBJ1-5; D unclear. Looked up from germline, CDR1 is LNHNV and CDR2 is YYDKDF (reference sequence). The length of the CDR3 is 15 residues. With 0 bases removed from V and 0 bases from J, the gap between germline ends came to 6 bases. The CDR3 sequence: CATSRDRSSNQPQHF. In nucleotides, the CDR3 is TGTGCCACCAGCAGAGACAGGAGTAGCAATCAGCCCCAGCATTTT.

This chain connects TRBV15 to TRBJ2-7; TRBD1 matches at 11 bases. Germline values: CDR1 LNHNV, CDR2 YYDKDF (reference sequence). The CDR3 extends over 16 amino acids. V trimming: 3 bases; J trimming: 2 bases; junction bases outside the gene matches: 6. CDR3 coding DNA: TGTGCCACCAGCAGCAGCCGGGACAGGGGGGCCTACGAGCAGTACTTC. Translating it yields CATSSSRDRGAYEQYF. The entire variable domain, with the rest obtained from reference TRBV15 and TRBJ2-7, is as follows: DAMVIQNPRYQVTQFGKPVTLSCSQTLNHNVMYWYQQKSSQAPKLLFHYYDKDFNNEADTPDNFQSRRPNTSFCFLDIRSPGLGDTAMYLCATSSSRDRGAYEQYFGPGTRLTVT.

The chain links TRBV20-1 to TRBJ1-4; TRBD1 aligns across 7 bases. Germline CDR1 DFQATT, CDR2 SNEGSKA (reference sequence). V lost 4 bases, J lost 8 bases, and 4 bases stayed unmatched. The CDR3 extends over 12 amino acids. Here the CDR3 DNA reads TGCAGTGCTAACCAGGGGGGAGAAAAACTGTTTTTT. This sequence encodes CSANQGGEKLFF.

On this clonotype itself: A read error may produce the germline difference seen at one junction end. The chain carries TRBV7-8 and TRBJ2-7; D is perhaps TRBD2 (6 bases). The CDR3 has 14 amino acids. Germline CDR1 SGHVS, CDR2 FQNEAQ. The CDR3 loop reads CASSHQEGSHEQYF. CDR3 DNA: TGTGCCAGCAGTCACCAGGAGGGCTCCCACGAGCAGTACTTC.

Details on this clonotype: A much larger clone lies one base from this, so it may be a read error. The V gene is TRBV7-2, the J gene TRBJ2-2, with D tentatively TRBD2 (6 bases). Per germline, CDR1 SGHTA and CDR2 FQGNSA. Deletions cut 6 bases from V and 4 bases from J, with 12 bases between. The CDR3 runs 14 residues. In DNA, the CDR3 is TGTGCCAGCAGTGCGGAGGGCGGCACCGGGGAGCTGTTTTTT. This gives the protein CASSAEGGTGELFF. Full variable domain (outside the CDR3, taken from reference TRBV7-2 and TRBJ2-2): GAGVSQSPSNKVTEKGKDVELRCDPISGHTALYWYRQSLGQGLEFLIYFQGNSAPDKSGLPSDRFSAERTGGSVSTLTIQRTQQEDSAVYLCASSAEGGTGELFFGEGSRLTVL.

As for this clonotype: Here the CDR3 omits its conserved ending phenylalanine or tryptophan, so a read error is the likely source. The gene calls are TRBV2 and TRBJ1-6; the match to TRBD1 covers 11 bases. Germline CDR1 reads SNHLY; CDR2 reads FYNNEI. V shed 5 bases and J 9 bases; nucleotides not matched to a gene: 6. There are 15 residues in the CDR3. The CDR3 spells CASSLEGQGGSPLHL. The CDR3 DNA follows: TGTGCCAGCAGTTTAGAGGGACAGGGGGGTTCACCCCTCCACCTT.

This clonotype was observed a few times. This sequence joins TRBV7-9 and TRBJ2-5, with D maybe TRBD2 (6 bases). The CDR3 loop spans 15 amino acids. V was cut by 3 bases and J by 4 bases, with 15 bases left in between. Germline-derived CDR1 and CDR2 are SEHNR and FQNEAQ (reference sequence). The CDR3, as DNA: TGTGCCAGCAGCTTGTACTCGGGAGTGGCAGAGACCCAGTACTTC. Translating gives CASSLYSGVAETQYF.

The rearrangement links TRBV2 to TRBJ2-7; a possible D gene is TRBD1 (6 bases). The DNA matches TRBJ2-5 better at its end, which makes the J call doubtful. Germline V CDR1 and CDR2: SNHLY, FYNNEI. This CDR3 region has 16 residues. The CDR3 protein is CASSGSTLGAKETQYF. The CDR3 nucleotides are TGTGCCAGCAGTGGATCGACTCTGGGGGCGAAGGAGACCCAGTACTTC.

The rearrangement joins TRBV2 to TRBJ1-6; D not resolved. The germline gives CDR1 SNHLY, CDR2 FYNNEI. V was clipped by 4 bases and J by 7 bases, with 11 bases between them. CDR3 length: 14 residues. This chain's CDR3 is CASSADAGNSPLHF. In nucleotides, the CDR3 is TGTGCCAGCAGTGCGGACGCGGGGAATTCACCCCTCCACTTT.

This clonotype was detected only a few times. V usage is TRBV12-3 or TRBV12-4 and J usage is TRBJ2-5; D not resolved. The CDR3 loop spans 15 amino acids. Trimming left V 0 bases short and J 2 bases short, with 10 bases between. The CDR3 loop is CASSLAGSNQETQYF. CDR3 DNA: TGTGCCAGCAGTTTAGCCGGATCGAATCAAGAGACCCAGTACTTC.

The chain links TRBV2 to TRBJ1-2; D is uncertain. Trimming pared 5 bases from V and 3 bases from J, leaving 16 bases between. The CDR3 has 15 residues. The V gene's germline CDR1 is SNHLY and CDR2 FYNNEI. The CDR3 is CASSQLERAHYGYTF. The CDR3 nucleotides are TGTGCCAGCAGTCAGCTGGAGAGGGCCCACTATGGCTACACCTTC.

This clonotype appeared a few times. The gene calls are TRBV6-1 and TRBJ2-7, with D unresolved. The CDR3 contains 12 residues. Per the germline V gene, CDR1 is MNHNS and CDR2 is SASEGT. The V end lost 8 bases, the J end lost 2 bases, and 10 bases lay between the germline ends. As DNA, the CDR3 is TGTGCCAGCGCAGGCTATCCCTACGAGCAGTACTTC. As protein: CASAGYPYEQYF.

V usage is TRBV15 and J usage is TRBJ1-1, with TRBD1 as a possible D gene (5 bases). Germline lookup yields CDR1 LNHNV and CDR2 YYDKDF (reference sequence). This CDR3 has 14 residues. V gave up 0 bases and J gave up 7 bases, with 12 bases separating them. The CDR3 coding sequence is TGTGCCACCAGCAGAGACGGGTGGGGGGGTGAAGCTTTCTTT. Translating it yields CATSRDGWGGEAFF.

About this clonotype itself: This may be a read error, as it is one base from a much larger clone. The chain employs TRBV2 and TRBJ1-3; TRBD1 is a possible D gene (6 bases). Germline V CDR1 and CDR2: SNHLY, FYNNEI. This CDR3 spans 14 amino acids. V lost 3 bases to trimming and J lost 2 bases, with 8 bases between them. The CDR3 loop is CASSEDRTGNTIYF. The CDR3 coding sequence is TGTGCCAGCAGTGAGGACAGAACTGGAAACACCATATATTTT.

This clonotype has more than one count but fewer than ten. This chain joins TRBV5-8 and TRBJ2-5; D ambiguous. The V end was cut by 3 bases, the J end by 4 bases, with 16 bases between. Germline V gene sequence: CDR1 SGHTS, CDR2 YDEGEE. The CDR3 runs 15 residues. The CDR3 loop reads CASSSRSVGVETQYF. The DNA of the CDR3 is TGTGCCAGCAGCTCGCGGTCGGTTGGTGTAGAGACCCAGTACTTC.

The chain carries TRBV7-2 and TRBJ2-5; D is undetermined. CDR3 size: 17 residues. With 1 base removed from V and 4 bases from J, the gap between germline ends came to 19 bases. CDR1 and CDR2 (germline): SGHTA, FQGNSA. As DNA, the CDR3 is TGTGCCAGCAGCTTAGTCAGTGAGTCCGTGGGTTCAGAGACCCAGTACTTC. Amino acids: CASSLVSESVGSETQYF.

V gene TRBV18 combines with J gene TRBJ1-1, with D hard to call. Per the germline V gene, CDR1 is KGHSH and CDR2 is LQKENI. The CDR3 has 14 residues. With 3 bases removed from V and 0 bases from J, the gap between germline ends came to 8 bases. CDR3 bases: TGTGCCAGCTCACCTCCAGTCATGAACACTGAAGCTTTCTTT. Protein sequence: CASSPPVMNTEAFF.

This clonotype occurred once. A much bigger clone sits one base away, suggesting this may be a read error. The chain is built from TRBV5-2 and TRBJ2-5; the tabulated D call, TRBD2, remains unverified against the DNA. TRBV5-2 is reported as a pseudogene. The length of the CDR3 is 14 residues. This CDR3 reads CASNLGGGDETQYF. CDR3 DNA: TGTGCCAGCAATCTAGGCGGGGGGGACGAGACCCAGTACTTC.

For this clonotype: Given the absence of the conserved phenylalanine or tryptophan at the CDR3 end, a read error is likely. The limits of the CDR3 on the DNA are not certain, so only TCRdb's listed CDR3 is given. The V and J genes are TRBV7-8 and TRBJ2-6; TRBD1 is the table's D call, not checked against the DNA. Germline-derived CDR1 and CDR2 are SGHVS and FQNEAQ. The CDR3 length is 9 residues, termini included. CDR3 loop: CASSDDSDT.

This clonotype was seen only a few times. The chain employs TRBV10-3 and TRBJ1-4; TRBD1 matches 8 bases. This CDR3 has 15 amino acids. Per the germline V gene, CDR1 is ENHRY and CDR2 is SYGVKD. Trimming removed 10 bases from V and 4 bases from J; junction bases left unmatched: 11. The CDR3 loop is CATSRTGLGNEKLFF. CDR3 nucleotides: TGTGCCACCTCACGGACAGGGTTGGGTAATGAAAAACTGTTTTTT.

The chain couples TRBV6-6 to TRBJ2-7; the D is unclear. The CDR3 extends over 13 amino acids. CDR1 is MNHNY and CDR2 is SVGAGI in the germline V gene (reference sequence). Trimming cost V 2 bases and J 3 bases, with 8 bases left between them. The CDR3 DNA sequence: TGTGCCAGCAGTTACAGGGTTTTCTACGAGCAGTACTTC. Protein product: CASSYRVFYEQYF.

This chain joins TRBV29-1 and TRBJ2-5; TRBD1 aligns across 9 bases. V was pared by 7 bases and J by 4 bases, with 7 bases of the junction left unmatched. Germline V gene lookup returns CDR1 SQVTM and CDR2 ANQGSEA. The CDR3 has 13 amino acids. CDR3 coding DNA: TGCAGCGGGCAACAGGGGGCGGGAGAGACCCAGTACTTC. As protein: CSGQQGAGETQYF.

The chain couples TRBV15 to TRBJ2-5; 14 bases align to TRBD2. This CDR3 contains 17 residues. V shed 1 base, J shed 5 bases, and the junction held 6 bases outside the gene matches. CDR1 LNHNV and CDR2 YYDKDF come from the germline V gene (reference sequence). CDR3 sequence (DNA): TGTGCCACCAGCAGAGTAGGGACTAGCGGGGGCCCTGAGACCCAGTACTTC. This translates into CATSRVGTSGGPETQYF. Combining the CDR3 with reference TRBV15 and TRBJ2-5 gives the whole variable domain DAMVIQNPRYQVTQFGKPVTLSCSQTLNHNVMYWYQQKSSQAPKLLFHYYDKDFNNEADTPDNFQSRRPNTSFCFLDIRSPGLGDTAMYLCATSRVGTSGGPETQYFGPGTRLLVL.

The chain's CDR3 is CASSQGTINSYEQYF. In DNA, the CDR3 is TGTGCCAGCAGCCAAGGGACTATTAACTCCTACGAGCAGTACTTC. The genes are TRBV14 and TRBJ2-7; a weak D match, TRBD2 (6 bases). V lost 1 base and J lost 0, with 10 bases in between. The CDR3 length is 15 residues. CDR1 and CDR2 (germline): SGHDN, FVKESK.

In its sample, this clonotype was seen many times. The V and J genes are TRBV20-1 and TRBJ2-5; 9 bases fit TRBD1. CDR1 is DFQATT and CDR2 is SNEGSKA in the germline V gene (reference sequence). This CDR3 contains 15 residues. After removal of 3 bases from V and 5 bases from J, the junction contained 10 bases not matched to a gene. DNA for the CDR3: TGCAGTGCTAGGGCCGACAGGGGGTTGGGGGAGACCCAGTACTTC. It translates to CSARADRGLGETQYF.